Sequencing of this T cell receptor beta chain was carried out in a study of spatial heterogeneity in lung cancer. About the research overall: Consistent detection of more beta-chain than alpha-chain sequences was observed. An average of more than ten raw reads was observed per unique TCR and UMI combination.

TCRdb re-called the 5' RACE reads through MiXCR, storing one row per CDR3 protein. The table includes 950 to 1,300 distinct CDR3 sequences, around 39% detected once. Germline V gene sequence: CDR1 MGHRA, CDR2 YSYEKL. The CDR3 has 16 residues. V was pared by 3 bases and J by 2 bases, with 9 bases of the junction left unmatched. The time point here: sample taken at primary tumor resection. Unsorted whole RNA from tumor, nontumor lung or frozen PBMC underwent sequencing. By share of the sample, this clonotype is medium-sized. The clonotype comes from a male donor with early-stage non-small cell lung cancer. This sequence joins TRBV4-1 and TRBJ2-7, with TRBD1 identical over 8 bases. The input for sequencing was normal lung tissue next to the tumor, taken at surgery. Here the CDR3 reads CASSHPTGTGAYEQYF. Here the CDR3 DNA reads TGCGCCAGCAGCCACCCTACCGGGACAGGCGCCTACGAGCAGTACTTC.